These T cell receptor beta chains were read from a single sample in a study of response to subunit inactivated influenza vaccine. TCRdb independently ran MiXCR on the RT-PCR reads; one entry per CDR3 protein. The sample lists under 200,000 distinct CDR3 sequences, roughly a tenth occurring once. The input for sequencing was non-naive T cells sorted from PBMCs, taken 40 to 50 days after vaccination. The origin of the receptors is a man in his forties or fifties who received an inactivated influenza vaccine. CDR3s include the opening cysteine and the closing phenylalanine or tryptophan. The D gene is left open where the match is weak. Clone size appears in some rows only: once, few, many, or a class for an expanded clone.

15,TRBJ1-2,-,TRBV7-2,many,TGTGCCAGCAGCTTAGTAACAGGCGGAGGCTATGGCTACACCTTC,CASSLVTGGGYGYTF
16,TRBJ2-1,-,TRBV6-2/TRBV6-3,many,TGTGCCAGCAGTTACGGGGCGTCTAGGTCCTACAATGAGCAGTTCTTC,CASSYGASRSYNEQFF
13,TRBJ1-6,-,TRBV2,many,TGTGCCAGCACCGGCCTTAGGAATTCACCCCTCCACTTT,CASTGLRNSPLHF
15,TRBJ2-1,-,TRBV5-1,few,TGCGCCAGCAGCATAGGGTGGGGGCACGTCGATGAGCAGTTCTTC,CASSIGWGHVDEQFF
14,TRBJ2-1,-,TRBV27,many,TGTGCCAGCTCTTGGAGCAGCTCCTACAATGAGCAGTTCTTC,CASSWSSSYNEQFF
17,TRBJ1-1,TRBD1,TRBV4-3,-,TGCGCCAGCAGCCAAGAGCCTATCGGACAGGTGAACACTGAAGCTTTCTTT,CASSQEPIGQVNTEAFF
13,TRBJ1-1,-,TRBV20-1,many,TGCAGTGCCGCTCAATCAGGGTCCACTGAAGCTTTCTTT,CSAAQSGSTEAFF
13,TRBJ2-5,-,TRBV20-1,many,TGCAGTGCTAGGGGCCTGGAGGGCGAGACCCAGTACTTC,CSARGLEGETQYF
15,TRBJ1-6,TRBD1,TRBV5-1,few,TGCGCCAGCAGGCCCGGACAGGGACCCAATTCACCCCTCCACTTT,CASRPGQGPNSPLHF
16,TRBJ2-7,TRBD1,TRBV7-2,many,TGTGCCAGCAGCTTAGTGGGACAGGGGCCGATTTACGAGCAGTACTTC,CASSLVGQGPIYEQYF
16,TRBJ1-6,TRBD1,TRBV3-1,-,TGTGCCAGCAGCTTTCGGCCGGGACAGGGGAATTCACCCCTCCACTTT,CASSFRPGQGNSPLHF
11,TRBJ2-5,-,TRBV20-1,-,TGCAGTGCTAGCGGGGGCGCAGACCTTCACTTC,CSASGGADLHF
14,TRBJ1-2,-,TRBV6-1,-,TGTGCCAGCAGGGAATCTGCACAGAACTATGGCTACACCTTC,CASRESAQNYGYTF
16,TRBJ2-2,TRBD2,TRBV10-2,many,TGCGCCAGCGGGGCCCTTAGCGGGAGGATAGGCGGGGAGCTGTTTTTT,CASGALSGRIGGELFF
14,TRBJ1-3,-,TRBV5-1,many,TGCGCCAGCAGCTTCGGAGTCGGCGGAAACACCATATATTTT,CASSFGVGGNTIYF
16,TRBJ2-2,TRBD2,TRBV20-1,many,TGCAGTGCAAAGGGACTAGCGGGGACTAACACCGGGGAGCTGTTTTTT,CSAKGLAGTNTGELFF
11,TRBJ1-4,-,TRBV24-1,many,TGTGCCACCAGTGATTCTGGAAAACTGTTTTTT,CATSDSGKLFF
18,TRBJ2-3,TRBD2,TRBV11-1,-,TGTGCCAGCAGCGTACTAGCGGGTAGCCACCGAAGCACAGATACGCAGTATTTT,CASSVLAGSHRSTDTQYF
13,TRBJ2-3,-,TRBV7-8,few,TGTGCCAGCAGCCCGGGGACGCTGGATACGCAGTATTTT,CASSPGTLDTQYF
14,TRBJ1-1,-,TRBV7-9,few,TGTGCCAGCAGCTTATCCACAGGGAACACTGAAGCTTTCTTT,CASSLSTGNTEAFF
18,TRBJ2-1,TRBD2,TRBV3-1,few,TGTGCCAGCAGCCAAGCCTCTAGCGGTCCTAGCTCCTACAATGAGCAGTTCTTC,CASSQASSGPSSYNEQFF
14,TRBJ2-2,-,TRBV10-3,few,TGTGCCATCAGCGCCAACCACAGGACCGGGGAGCTGTTTTTT,CAISANHRTGELFF
16,TRBJ2-2,-,TRBV12-3/TRBV12-4,few,TGTGCCAGCAGCCCCGGACGAGGCGGCTCCACCGGGGAGCTGTTTTTT,CASSPGRGGSTGELFF
12,TRBJ1-1,-,TRBV7-2,few,TGTGCCAGCAGCCAACTGGGGGGAAGAGCTTTCTTT,CASSQLGGRAFF
14,TRBJ2-3,-,TRBV6-1,few,TGTGCCAGCAGTGAAGGGGTAGAAACAGATACGCAGTATTTT,CASSEGVETDTQYF
14,TRBJ2-2,-,TRBV5-8,-,TGTGCCAGCAGACCTAGGACAGACTTCGGGGAGCTGTTTTTT,CASRPRTDFGELFF
12,TRBJ2-7,-,TRBV2,-,TGTGCCAGCCGACCGACAGGGGAGGGGCAGTACTTC,CASRPTGEGQYF
11,TRBJ2-7,-,TRBV20-1,many,TGCAGTGCTAGAGATAACTACGAGCAGTACTTC,CSARDNYEQYF
16,TRBJ2-1,-,TRBV28,few,TGTGCCAGCAGCCCTCTGCGGGCAGAAGCCTACAATGAGCAGTTCTTC,CASSPLRAEAYNEQFF
16,TRBJ2-5,TRBD2,TRBV7-6,few,TGTGCCAGCAGCGTCTATAGCGGGGGGGCCGGAGAGACCCAGTACTTC,CASSVYSGGAGETQYF
14,TRBJ2-7,-,TRBV7-2,few,TGTGCCAGCAGCCGATCCGGGGAGCCACGTATGGAGTACTTC,CASSRSGEPRMEYF
13,TRBJ1-2,TRBD1,TRBV29-1,many,TGCAGCGCTAGGGACAGGGTAAACTATGGCTACACCTTC,CSARDRVNYGYTF
13,TRBJ2-1,TRBD1,TRBV7-2,-,TGTGCCTCCGCGGGACAGGGGCTCAATGAGCAGTTCTTC,CASAGQGLNEQFF
12,TRBJ2-3,TRBD1,TRBV20-1,few,TGCAGTGCGCAATCGGACAGGGGGACGCAGTATTTT,CSAQSDRGTQYF
15,TRBJ2-3,-,TRBV6-2/TRBV6-3,-,TGTGCCAGCAGTTACCCCAGGGGCCCCACAGATACGCAGTATTTT,CASSYPRGPTDTQYF
13,TRBJ1-2,-,TRBV10-3,many,TGTGCCATCAGTGAGTCCTTCGTGGAGGGCTACACCTTC,CAISESFVEGYTF
15,TRBJ2-1,-,TRBV7-6,-,TGTGCCAGCAGCTTCGGTCTCGGATCGCTCAATGAGCAGTTCTTC,CASSFGLGSLNEQFF
13,TRBJ1-2,-,TRBV15,many,TGTGCCACCAGCAGAGGGACAGCCTATGGCTACACCTTC,CATSRGTAYGYTF
18,TRBJ2-3,-,TRBV5-5,many,TGTGCCAGCAGCTTGGCCCCGCCGGCACAAATTTCCACAGATACGCAGTATTTT,CASSLAPPAQISTDTQYF
15,TRBJ1-4,TRBD1,TRBV6-2/TRBV6-3,many,TGTGCCAGCAGCAGGGACAGCGCAACTAATGAAAAACTGTTTTTT,CASSRDSATNEKLFF
15,TRBJ1-5,-,TRBV28,-,TGTGCCAGCAGTTCAAGCGGGGGGGGAAATCAGCCCCAGCATTTT,CASSSSGGGNQPQHF